The 2 T cell receptor beta chains below were found in one sample sequenced in a study of cytomegalovirus exposure and HLA in healthy donors. The PCR was carried out with 60 Vbeta primers and 13 Jbeta primers. Sequencing was performed with immunoSEQ multiplex PCR; in TCRdb, only in-frame clones are kept and a portion is missing. The sample records over 150,000 clones, roughly 80% being singletons. Sequencing was performed on PBMCs. The receptors were gathered from a woman between 40 and 55 years old in good health and CMV-seronegative.

This clone was picked up a small number of times. The chain couples TRBV19 to TRBJ2-3; 12 bases align to TRBD1. There are 18 residues in the CDR3. The germline V gene has CDR1 LNHDA and CDR2 SQIVND (reference sequence). Trimming removed 6 bases from V and 5 bases from J; junction bases left unmatched: 15. This CDR3 reads CASRDRDRGLAGLDTQYF. For the CDR3, the DNA is TGTGCCAGTAGGGACCGGGACAGGGGGCTAGCGGGGCTAGATACGCAGTATTTT. The entire variable domain, with the rest obtained from reference TRBV19 and TRBJ2-3, is as follows: DGGITQSPKYLFRKEGQNVTLSCEQNLNHDAMYWYRQDPGQGLRLIYYSQIVNDFQKGDIAEGYSVSREKKESFPLTVTSAQKNPTAFYLCASRDRDRGLAGLDTQYFGPGTRLTVL.

This clone came up a few times. The chain recombines TRBV6-6 with TRBJ1-4; 7 bases map to TRBD1. The germline CDR1 and CDR2 sequences are MNHNY and SVGAGI (reference sequence). The V gene end was trimmed by 7 bases and the J gene end by 2 bases; junction bases not matched to a gene: 10. There are 16 residues in the CDR3. CDR3 in amino acids: CASKLNLGGTNEKLFF. The CDR3 coding sequence is TGTGCCAGCAAATTGAACCTAGGGGGCACTAATGAAAAACTGTTTTTT.